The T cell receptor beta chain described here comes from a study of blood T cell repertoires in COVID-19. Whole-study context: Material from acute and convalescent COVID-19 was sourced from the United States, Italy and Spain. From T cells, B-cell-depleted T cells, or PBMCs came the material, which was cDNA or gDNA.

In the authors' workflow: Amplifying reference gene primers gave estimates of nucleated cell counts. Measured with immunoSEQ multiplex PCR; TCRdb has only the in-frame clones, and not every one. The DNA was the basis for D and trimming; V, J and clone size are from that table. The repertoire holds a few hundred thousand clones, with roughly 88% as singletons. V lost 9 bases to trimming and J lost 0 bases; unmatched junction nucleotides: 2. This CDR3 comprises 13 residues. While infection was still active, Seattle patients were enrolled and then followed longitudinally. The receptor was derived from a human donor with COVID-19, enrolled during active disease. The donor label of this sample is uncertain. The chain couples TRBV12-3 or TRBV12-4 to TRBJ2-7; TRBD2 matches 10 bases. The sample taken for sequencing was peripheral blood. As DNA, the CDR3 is TGTGCCAGTGGACTAGCGGCCTCCTACGAGCAGTACTTC. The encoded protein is CASGLAASYEQYF.